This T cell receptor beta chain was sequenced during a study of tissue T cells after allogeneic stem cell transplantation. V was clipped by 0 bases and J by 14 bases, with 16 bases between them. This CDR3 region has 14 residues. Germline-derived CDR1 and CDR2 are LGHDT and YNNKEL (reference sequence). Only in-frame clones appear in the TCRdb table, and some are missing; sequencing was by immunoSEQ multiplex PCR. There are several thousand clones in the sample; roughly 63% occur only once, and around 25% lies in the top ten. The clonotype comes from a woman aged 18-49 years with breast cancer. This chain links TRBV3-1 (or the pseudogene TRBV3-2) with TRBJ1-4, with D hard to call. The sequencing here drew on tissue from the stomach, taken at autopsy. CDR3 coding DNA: TGTGCCAGCAGCCAAGATGTTACTTCCGGGAGCCTGTTTTTT. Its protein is CASSQDVTSGSLFF.